These T cell receptor beta chains were read from a single sample in a study of T cells in Graves' hyperthyroidism and ophthalmopathy. TCRdb redid the calling of the multiplex PCR reads with MiXCR, one entry per CDR3 protein. This sample has over 350,000 distinct CDR3 sequences, with 11% to 15% found just once. The source material was blood. The receptors here all came from a man in his fifties with Graves' ophthalmopathy. CDR3s include the opening cysteine and the closing phenylalanine or tryptophan. D genes are given only for firm matches. The size of a clone is reported for some rows only, either as once, few or many, or as a class for expanded clones.

>TRBV2|TRBJ2-5|TRBD1|few
CASSSSRTGGDAGETQYF
TGTGCCAGCAGTTCCTCCCGGACAGGGGGCGACGCGGGGGAGACCCAGTACTTC
>TRBV2|TRBJ2-3|TRBD1|-
CASSVTGITDTQYF
TGTGCCAGCAGTGTGACAGGGATCACAGATACGCAGTATTTT
>TRBV6-6|TRBJ2-5|-|many
CASSYREGQETQYF
TGTGCCAGCAGTTACAGGGAAGGACAAGAGACCCAGTACTTC
>TRBV4-2|TRBJ2-7|-|few
CASSQRKLGGGTRSYEQYF
TGTGCCAGCAGCCAGCGCAAACTGGGCGGAGGAACCCGCTCCTACGAGCAGTACTTC
>TRBV30|TRBJ2-2|-|many
CAWIHALNTGELFF
TGTGCCTGGATTCACGCATTGAACACCGGGGAGCTGTTTTTT
>TRBV11-3|TRBJ2-5|-|many
CASSSRTGTEETQYF
TGTGCCAGCAGCAGCCGAACCGGGACTGAAGAGACCCAGTACTTC
>TRBV20-1|TRBJ2-1|-|many
CSARRPLSRSYNEQFF
TGCAGTGCTAGACGACCCCTCTCCCGCTCCTACAATGAGCAGTTCTTC
>TRBV29-1|TRBJ2-6|-|-
CSVEKWSGANVLTF
TGCAGCGTTGAAAAGTGGAGTGGGGCCAACGTCCTGACTTTC
>TRBV5-6|TRBJ2-1|TRBD2|few
CASSHRTSGKTVYNEQFF
TGTGCCAGCAGCCACAGGACTAGCGGGAAGACTGTCTACAATGAGCAGTTCTTC
>TRBV4-1|TRBJ2-5|-|few
CASSQRGETQYF
TGCGCCAGCAGCCAGAGGGGAGAGACCCAGTACTTC
>TRBV3-1|TRBJ2-5|-|many
CASSHLTALQETQYF
TGTGCCAGCAGCCACCTAACGGCGCTACAAGAGACCCAGTACTTC
>TRBV10-3|TRBJ2-1|-|many
CAISDPNNEQFF
TGTGCCATCAGTGACCCAAACAATGAGCAGTTCTTC
>TRBV5-1|TRBJ2-1|TRBD2|few
CASSSGLAGVINEQFF
TGCGCCAGCAGCTCGGGACTAGCGGGAGTTATCAATGAGCAGTTCTTC
>TRBV20-1|TRBJ2-6|TRBD2|many
CSVLAGGSGANVLTF
TGCAGTGTTCTAGCGGGAGGGTCTGGGGCCAACGTCCTGACTTTC
>TRBV7-2|TRBJ2-7|TRBD2|many
CASSSTPRLAGVGQYF
TGTGCCAGCAGCTCCACACCCAGACTAGCGGGAGTGGGGCAGTACTTC
>TRBV12-3/TRBV12-4|TRBJ1-2|-|many
CASSLFVSPDYGYTF
TGTGCCAGCAGTTTATTCGTATCACCAGACTATGGCTACACCTTC
>TRBV2|TRBJ2-1|-|many
CASALTEDEQFF
TGTGCCAGCGCCCTAACAGAAGATGAGCAGTTCTTC
>TRBV27|TRBJ1-3|-|many
CASSFSGISGNTIYF
TGTGCCAGCAGTTTCTCAGGGATCTCTGGAAACACCATATATTTT
>TRBV28|TRBJ2-1|TRBD2|many
CASHGVPAGVYNEQFF
TGTGCCAGCCACGGGGTCCCAGCGGGAGTGTACAATGAGCAGTTCTTC
>TRBV5-1|TRBJ2-1|-|many
CASSLLPGLMNEQFF
TGCGCCAGCAGCTTACTCCCCGGCCTTATGAATGAGCAGTTCTTC
>TRBV14|TRBJ1-1|-|few
CASSRSPGSTGAFF
TGTGCCAGCAGCCGTTCGCCAGGGTCGACTGGAGCTTTCTTT
>TRBV4-2|TRBJ2-1|TRBD2|-
CASSQDGTSSYNEQFF
TGTGCCAGCAGCCAAGATGGGACTAGCTCCTACAATGAGCAGTTCTTC
>TRBV12-3/TRBV12-4|TRBJ1-1|-|-
CASSLRDTNTEAFF
TGTGCCAGCAGTCTCCGGGACACGAACACTGAAGCTTTCTTT
>TRBV19|TRBJ2-3|-|few
CASSIAGVDTQYF
TGTGCCAGTAGTATCGCAGGGGTGGATACGCAGTATTTT
>TRBV7-3|TRBJ2-1|TRBD2|-
CASSMGLAGSNEQFF
TGTGCCAGCAGCATGGGACTAGCGGGCTCTAATGAGCAGTTCTTC
>TRBV15|TRBJ2-7|-|few
CATSRDRPLEQYF
TGTGCCACCAGCAGAGATCGCCCCTTGGAGCAGTACTTC
>TRBV7-6|TRBJ2-7|TRBD1|few
CASSQGQGDEQYF
TGTGCCAGCAGCCAGGGACAGGGGGACGAGCAGTACTTC
>TRBV12-3/TRBV12-4|TRBJ2-5|-|many
CASRGGARETQYF
TGTGCCAGCCGAGGGGGGGCACGAGAGACCCAGTACTTC
>TRBV4-1|TRBJ2-7|TRBD2|-
CASSQAGGGSYEQYF
TGCGCCAGCAGCCAAGCGGGGGGTGGCTCCTACGAGCAGTACTTC
>TRBV20-1|TRBJ1-1|-|many
CSAIPGTLNTEAFF
TGCAGTGCTATTCCCGGGACACTAAACACTGAAGCTTTCTTT
>TRBV20-1|TRBJ2-2|TRBD2|many
CSASGAGANTGELFF
TGCAGTGCTAGCGGGGCGGGAGCGAACACCGGGGAGCTGTTTTTT
>TRBV10-1|TRBJ1-2|-|many
CASSDSRFANYGYTF
TGCGCCAGCAGTGATTCCAGGTTCGCTAACTATGGCTACACCTTC
>TRBV11-1|TRBJ2-5|-|-
CAGSLQLGEETQHF
TGTGCCGGCAGCTTACAGCTGGGGGAAGAGACCCAGCACTTC
>TRBV9|TRBJ2-7|TRBD2|-
CASSVAGASGLPYEQYF
TGTGCCAGCAGCGTAGCTGGGGCTAGCGGGTTACCCTACGAGCAGTACTTC
>TRBV28|TRBJ1-1|-|many
CASSLSGRQAFF
TGTGCCAGCAGTTTATCCGGCAGACAAGCTTTCTTT
>TRBV20-1|TRBJ2-7|-|once
CSAKLTGRPSDKQYF
TGCAGTGCAAAACTAACCGGGCGCCCGTCGGATAAGCAGTACTTC
>TRBV29-1|TRBJ2-1|TRBD2|few
CSGAGTSGSISYNEQFF
TGCAGCGGGGCCGGGACTAGCGGGAGTATTTCCTACAATGAGCAGTTCTTC